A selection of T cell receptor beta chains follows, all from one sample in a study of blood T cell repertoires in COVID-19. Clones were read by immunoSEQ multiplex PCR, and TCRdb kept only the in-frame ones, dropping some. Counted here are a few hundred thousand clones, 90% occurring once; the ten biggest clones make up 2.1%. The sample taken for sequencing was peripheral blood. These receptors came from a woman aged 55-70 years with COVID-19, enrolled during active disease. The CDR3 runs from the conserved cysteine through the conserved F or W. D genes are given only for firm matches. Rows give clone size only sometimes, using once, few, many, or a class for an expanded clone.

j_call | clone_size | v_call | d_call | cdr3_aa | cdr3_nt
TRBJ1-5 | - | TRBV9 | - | CASSRGTGNQPQHF | TGTGCCAGCAGCAGGGGTACAGGCAATCAGCCCCAGCATTTT
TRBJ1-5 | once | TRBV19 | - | CASSGYGTVYSNQPQHF | TGTGCCAGTAGTGGTTACGGGACTGTCTATAGCAATCAGCCCCAGCATTTT
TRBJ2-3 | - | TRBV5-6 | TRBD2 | CASSLRGLAIDTQYF | TGTGCCAGCAGCTTGCGGGGACTAGCTATAGATACGCAGTATTTT
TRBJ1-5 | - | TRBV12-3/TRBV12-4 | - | CASSRISNQPQHF | TGTGCCAGCAGCAGAATCAGCAATCAGCCCCAGCATTTT
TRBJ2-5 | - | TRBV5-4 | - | CASSLRGQETQYF | TGTGCCAGCAGCTTGAGGGGCCAAGAGACCCAGTACTTC
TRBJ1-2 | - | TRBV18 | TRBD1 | CASSLRRGPYGYTF | TGTGCCAGCTCACTTCGCAGGGGGCCATATGGCTACACCTTC
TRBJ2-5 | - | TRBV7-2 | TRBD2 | CASSLGGASETQYF | TGTGCCAGCAGCCTCGGGGGGGCCTCAGAGACCCAGTACTTC
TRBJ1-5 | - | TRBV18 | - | CASSPLPPETGSNQPQHF | TGTGCCAGCTCACCACTCCCCCCAGAGACAGGCAGCAATCAGCCCCAGCATTTT
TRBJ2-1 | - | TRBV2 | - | CASSEDRSSYNEQFF | TGTGCCAGCAGTGAAGACAGGAGCTCCTACAATGAGCAGTTCTTC
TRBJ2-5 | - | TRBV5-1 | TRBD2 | CASSSGLAAYQETQYF | TGCGCCAGCAGCTCGGGACTAGCGGCGTACCAAGAGACCCAGTACTTC
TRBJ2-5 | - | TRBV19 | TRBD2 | CASTPGLTSGGETQYF | TGTGCCAGTACTCCGGGGTTAACTAGCGGGGGCGAGACCCAGTACTTC
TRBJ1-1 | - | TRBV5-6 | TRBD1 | CASSLDEGQGTSEAFF | TGTGCCAGCAGCTTGGATGAGGGACAGGGAACGAGTGAAGCTTTCTTT
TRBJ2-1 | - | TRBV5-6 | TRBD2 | CASSLARRGGSYNEQFF | TGTGCCAGCAGCTTGGCTCGGCGGGGGGGGTCCTACAATGAGCAGTTCTTC
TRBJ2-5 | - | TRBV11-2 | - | CASSLVSSGETQYF | TGTGCCAGCAGCTTAGTGAGTAGTGGAGAGACCCAGTACTTC
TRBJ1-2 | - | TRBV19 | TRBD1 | CASRTQGATNYGYTF | TGTGCCAGTAGGACACAGGGGGCTACTAACTATGGCTACACCTTC
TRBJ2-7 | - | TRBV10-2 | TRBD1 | CASNPSDRGSYEQYF | TGCGCCAGCAACCCCTCGGACAGGGGGTCCTACGAGCAGTACTTC
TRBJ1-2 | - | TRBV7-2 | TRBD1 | CAGEGQGKMYGYTF | TGTGCCGGAGAGGGACAGGGAAAAATGTATGGCTACACCTTC
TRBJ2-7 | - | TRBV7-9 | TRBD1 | CASSVGQGPYEQYF | TGTGCCAGCAGCGTCGGACAGGGTCCCTACGAGCAGTACTTC
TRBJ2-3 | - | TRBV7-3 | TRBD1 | CASSLGTGARTDTQYF | TGTGCCAGCAGCTTAGGGACAGGCGCCAGGACAGATACGCAGTATTTT
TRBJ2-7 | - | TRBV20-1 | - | CSAARRYEQYF | TGCAGTGCAGCTCGGAGATACGAGCAGTACTTC
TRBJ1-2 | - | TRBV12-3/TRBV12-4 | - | CASIPLGGHGYTF | TGTGCCAGCATCCCACTAGGGGGACATGGCTACACCTTC
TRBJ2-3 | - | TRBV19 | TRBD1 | CASSITGVFTDTQYF | TGTGCCAGTAGTATAACAGGGGTTTTCACAGATACGCAGTATTTT
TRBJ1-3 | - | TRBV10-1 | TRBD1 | CASREAAGTGHNGDTIYF | TGCGCCAGCAGGGAGGCCGCCGGGACAGGGCACAATGGGGACACCATATATTTT
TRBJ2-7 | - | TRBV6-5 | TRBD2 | CASHRAGGLYEQYF | TGTGCCAGCCACCGAGCGGGGGGCCTATACGAGCAGTACTTC
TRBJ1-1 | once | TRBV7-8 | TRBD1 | CASSFWTGRNTEAFF | TGTGCCAGCAGCTTCTGGACAGGGCGGAACACTGAAGCTTTCTTT
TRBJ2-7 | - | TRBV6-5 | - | CASGRAYEQYF | TGTGCCAGCGGCCGGGCCTACGAGCAGTACTTC
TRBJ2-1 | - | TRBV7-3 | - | CASSPQQGPYNEQFF | TGTGCCAGCAGCCCCCAACAGGGACCCTACAATGAGCAGTTCTTC
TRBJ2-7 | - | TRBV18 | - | CASSPYLAQQGHYEQYF | TGTGCCAGCTCACCTTACCTGGCCCAACAGGGACACTACGAGCAGTACTTC
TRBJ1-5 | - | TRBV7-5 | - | CARSLVRDRGRGQPQHF | TGTGCCAGAAGCTTAGTAAGGGACAGGGGGCGCGGTCAGCCCCAGCATTTT
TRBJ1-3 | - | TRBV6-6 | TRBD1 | CASRRQGGDTIYF | TGTGCCAGCAGAAGACAGGGAGGAGACACCATATATTTT
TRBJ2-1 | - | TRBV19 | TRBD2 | CASRLAGYNEQFF | TGTGCCAGTCGACTAGCGGGGTACAATGAGCAGTTCTTC
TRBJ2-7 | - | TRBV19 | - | CASSPKAGWSDEQYF | TGTGCCAGTAGTCCAAAGGCGGGGTGGTCCGACGAGCAGTACTTC
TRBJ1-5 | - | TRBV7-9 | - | CASSLFPGSGVNQPQHF | TGTGCCAGCAGCTTATTCCCGGGATCAGGGGTCAATCAGCCCCAGCATTTT
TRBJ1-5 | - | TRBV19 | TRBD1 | CASSIDFGRTGDQPQHF | TGTGCCAGTAGTATAGATTTTGGCAGGACAGGGGATCAGCCCCAGCATTTT
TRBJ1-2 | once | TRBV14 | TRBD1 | CASSPIGTEGSGGYTF | TGTGCCAGCAGCCCTATAGGGACAGAGGGTTCGGGCGGCTACACCTTC
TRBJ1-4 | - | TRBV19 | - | CASSIRGSGNEKLFF | TGTGCCAGTAGTATCAGGGGTTCGGGTAATGAAAAACTGTTTTTT
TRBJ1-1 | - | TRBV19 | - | CASSIGRGKGLGEAFF | TGTGCCAGTAGTATAGGCAGGGGAAAAGGTTTAGGTGAAGCTTTCTTT
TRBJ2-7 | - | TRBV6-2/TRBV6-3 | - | CASSLSFGGGREQYF | TGTGCCAGCAGTCTGTCCTTCGGAGGGGGCCGCGAGCAGTACTTC
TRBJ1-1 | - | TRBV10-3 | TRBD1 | CAISDLDRGGTEAFF | TGTGCCATCAGTGACCTAGACAGGGGTGGCACTGAAGCTTTCTTT
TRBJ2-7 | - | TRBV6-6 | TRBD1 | CASSDRPLLLQGALGYEQYF | TGTGCCAGCAGCGATAGGCCCTTATTATTACAGGGGGCTCTTGGCTACGAGCAGTACTTC
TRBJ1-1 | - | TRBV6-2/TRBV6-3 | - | CASSYPLNREAFF | TGTGCCAGCAGTTACCCCTTAAACAGGGAGGCTTTCTTT
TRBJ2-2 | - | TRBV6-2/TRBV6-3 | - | CASSSLNTGELFF | TGTGCCAGCAGTTCTTTGAACACCGGGGAGCTGTTTTTT
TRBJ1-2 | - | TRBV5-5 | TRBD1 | CASSSGTGQTNYGYTF | TGTGCCAGCAGCAGTGGGACAGGGCAAACTAACTATGGCTACACCTTC
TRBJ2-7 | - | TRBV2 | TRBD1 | CASTRTGGVDEQYF | TGTGCCAGCACCAGGACAGGGGGCGTCGACGAGCAGTACTTC
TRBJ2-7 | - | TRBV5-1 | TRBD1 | CASKVDRGYEQYF | TGCGCCAGCAAGGTGGACAGGGGCTACGAGCAGTACTTC
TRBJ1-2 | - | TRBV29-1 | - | CSVGGGFGYGYTF | TGCAGCGTCGGCGGGGGGTTTGGCTATGGCTACACCTTC
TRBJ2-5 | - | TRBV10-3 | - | CAISESGTQYF | TGTGCCATCAGTGAGTCCGGGACCCAGTACTTC
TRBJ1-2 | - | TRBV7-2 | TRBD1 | CASSLVDGTGGAYTYGYTF | TGTGCCAGCAGCTTAGTCGATGGGACAGGGGGCGCGTACACCTATGGCTACACCTTC
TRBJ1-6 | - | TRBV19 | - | CASSIQGSNSPLHF | TGTGCCAGTAGTATACAGGGGAGTAATTCACCCCTCCACTTT
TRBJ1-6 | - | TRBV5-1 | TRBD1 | CASSTGQGVRPLHF | TGCGCCAGCAGCACAGGACAGGGGGTTAGACCCCTCCACTTT
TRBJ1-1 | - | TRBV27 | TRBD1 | CASSMGTGGKAFF | TGTGCCAGCAGTATGGGGACAGGAGGGAAAGCTTTCTTT
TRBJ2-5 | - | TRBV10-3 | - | CAISDGRQETQYF | TGTGCCATCAGTGATGGCAGACAAGAGACCCAGTACTTC
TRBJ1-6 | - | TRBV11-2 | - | CASGRLIYNSPLHF | TGTGCCAGCGGCAGGTTAATCTATAATTCACCCCTCCACTTT
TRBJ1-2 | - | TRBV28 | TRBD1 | CASSLSRGLGLNYGYTF | TGTGCCAGCAGTTTATCTAGGGGGCTAGGTCTTAACTATGGCTACACCTTC
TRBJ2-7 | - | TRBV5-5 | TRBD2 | CASSLGEGRHEQYF | TGTGCCAGCAGCCTGGGGGAGGGACGCCACGAGCAGTACTTC
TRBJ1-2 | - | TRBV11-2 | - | CASSRQADYGYTF | TGTGCCAGCAGTCGACAGGCGGACTATGGCTACACCTTC
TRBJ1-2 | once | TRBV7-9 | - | CASSLGQGNYGYTF | TGTGCCAGCAGCTTGGGTCAGGGCAACTATGGCTACACCTTC